Sequencing of this T cell receptor beta chain was carried out in a study of blood T cell repertoires in COVID-19. The CDR3 is 19 amino acids. The V segment lost 4 bases and the J segment 2 bases; nucleotides outside the gene matches: 20. Germline CDR1 and CDR2: MNHEY and SMNVEV (reference sequence). Clinical history reported by participants formed the basis on which cohorts were assigned. Some clones are missing from TCRdb's copy, which holds only in-frame ones; the method was immunoSEQ multiplex PCR. The sample has hundreds of thousands of clones, 70% to 90% seen once. Sample: PBMCs or T cells enriched from blood (not recorded which). The clonotype originates from a man aged 30 to 39 who had recovered from COVID-19. V gene TRBV27 combines with J gene TRBJ2-7, with 7 bases matching TRBD1. For the CDR3, the DNA is TGTGCCAGCAGTTCGCGTCCGGGACAGCCCACCAGAAAACCCTACGAGCAGTACTTC. It yields the protein CASSSRPGQPTRKPYEQYF.